Listed below are T cell receptor beta chains from one sample, sequenced in a study of cytomegalovirus exposure and HLA in healthy donors. TCRdb keeps only in-frame clones here, not all; method: immunoSEQ multiplex PCR. The sample shows 150,000 to 200,000 clones, around 84% of them seen only once. Material: PBMCs. The receptors were gathered from a man between 18 and 29 years old in good health and CMV-seropositive. Both conserved end residues are part of each CDR3.

v_gene,len,j_gene,CDR3aa
TRBV5-3,16,TRBJ1-4,CARSFPTGGADEKLFF
TRBV11-3,15,TRBJ2-2,CASSSGTRDTGELFF
TRBV7-9,16,TRBJ2-1,CASSPARQTIYNEQFF
TRBV7-2,13,TRBJ2-5,CASSLGPQETQYF
TRBV9,14,TRBJ1-2,CASSLDTSNYGYTF
TRBV4-1,14,TRBJ2-5,CASSQAGGSETQYF
TRBV11-3,13,TRBJ2-3,CASSLGGPDTQYF
TRBV28,19,TRBJ2-4,CASRDEDSLGPLAKNIQYF
TRBV19,14,TRBJ2-7,CASSLRQGVREQYF
TRBV6-6,12,TRBJ1-2,CASHEGPWSYTF
TRBV6-1,14,TRBJ1-1,CASSASTGNTEAFF
TRBV20-1,11,TRBJ2-1,CSAHPGVEQFF
TRBV2,17,TRBJ1-1,CASSGNPGHPSNTEAFF
TRBV19,13,TRBJ1-2,CASSPGANYGYTF
TRBV5-4,16,TRBJ2-3,CASSLGGVSAPDTQYF
TRBV6-1,11,TRBJ2-3,CASSLGDTQYF
TRBV7-2,16,TRBJ2-1,CASSFVSAGVYNEQFF
TRBV19,14,TRBJ1-5,CASSPRTGNQPQHF
TRBV9,19,TRBJ1-2,CASSPEAGTETIRNYGYTF
TRBV5-1,13,TRBJ2-7,CASAVTGNYEQYF
TRBV5-6,16,TRBJ2-1,CASSSIPGQGYNEQFF
TRBV19,15,TRBJ1-2,CASTQNRDRDHGYTF
TRBV9,15,TRBJ2-2,CASSVDREVTGELFF
TRBV9,14,TRBJ1-1,CASSFYSEDTEAFF
TRBV4-3,16,TRBJ2-1,CASSQDSADGADEQFF
TRBV2,15,TRBJ2-1,CASSPAAGGPWEQFF
TRBV2,15,TRBJ1-3,CASRGDRGPGNTIYF
TRBV9,16,TRBJ2-7,CASSAGGTSAGYEQYF
TRBV5-1,19,TRBJ2-7,CASSLSRGRPGTSGYEQYF
TRBV10-3,17,TRBJ2-5,CAIRRTSGRRGEETQYF
TRBV14,15,TRBJ1-3,CASSQELRSGNTIYF
TRBV11-3,14,TRBJ2-3,CASSPLASTDTQYF
TRBV4-2,15,TRBJ2-5,CASSQAGQPQETQYF
TRBV7-8,17,TRBJ2-7,CASSRKGIGASSYEQYF
TRBV7-2,15,TRBJ2-7,CASSLVGGESYEQYF
TRBV5-1,17,TRBJ2-2,CASSLRTSGINTGELFF
TRBV4-2,14,TRBJ2-1,CASSQEASYNEQFF
TRBV30,16,TRBJ2-5,CAWSPLGLAGAETQYF
TRBV7-6,16,TRBJ2-3,CASSFRLARSTDTQYF
TRBV7-9,18,TRBJ2-5,CASSLSSSTSGIRETQYF
TRBV27,15,TRBJ2-7,CASSSAGVSSYEQYF
TRBV7-8,14,TRBJ1-2,CASSLEGRNYGYTF
TRBV7-2,15,TRBJ1-2,CASSSQQGTGRGYTF
TRBV5-1,12,TRBJ2-7,CASSSGGNEQYF
TRBV6-6,13,TRBJ1-1,CATLPGGNTEAFF
TRBV5-1,15,TRBJ2-1,CASSLAASGYNEQFF
TRBV27,13,TRBJ2-7,CASSRGAMGEQYF
TRBV11-3,15,TRBJ2-6,CASSLGVAGANVLTF
TRBV28,15,TRBJ2-7,CASSPGRRVVEEQYF
TRBV27,12,TRBJ2-7,CASSFSTGEQYF
TRBV15,16,TRBJ2-5,CATSRDLGGRRETQYF
TRBV18,15,TRBJ2-7,CASSPQMGGPYEQYF
TRBV7-9,15,TRBJ1-4,CASSLAQGRGEKLFF
TRBV28,18,TRBJ2-7,CASSLAGTRLATSYEQYF
TRBV18,12,TRBJ2-7,CASSPGSGEQYF
TRBV21-1,18,TRBJ2-7,CASSKSSPSGGRAHEQYF
TRBV5-6,15,TRBJ1-1,CASRAGLRRNTEAFF
TRBV28,13,TRBJ1-2,CASRGQGWYGYTF
TRBV7-9,14,TRBJ2-5,CASSPGYREETQYF
TRBV6-5,13,TRBJ1-2,CASSLGFSGGYTF